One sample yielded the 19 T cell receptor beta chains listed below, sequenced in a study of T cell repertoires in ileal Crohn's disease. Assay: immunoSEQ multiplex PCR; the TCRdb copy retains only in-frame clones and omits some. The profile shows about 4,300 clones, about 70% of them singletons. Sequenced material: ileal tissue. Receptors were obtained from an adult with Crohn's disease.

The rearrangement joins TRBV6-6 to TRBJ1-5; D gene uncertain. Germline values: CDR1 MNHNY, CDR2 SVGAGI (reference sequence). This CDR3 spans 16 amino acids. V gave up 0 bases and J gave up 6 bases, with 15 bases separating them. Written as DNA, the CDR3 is TGTGCCAGCAGTTACTCGACGCGGGGTGCGGGTCAGCCCCAGCATTTT. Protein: CASSYSTRGAGQPQHF.

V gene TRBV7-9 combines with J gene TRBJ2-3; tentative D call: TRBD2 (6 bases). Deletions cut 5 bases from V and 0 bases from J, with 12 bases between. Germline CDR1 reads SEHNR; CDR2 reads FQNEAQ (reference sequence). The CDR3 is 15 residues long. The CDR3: CASSNRSGSTDTQYF. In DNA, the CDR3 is TGTGCCAGCAGCAACCGTAGCGGAAGCACAGATACGCAGTATTTT.

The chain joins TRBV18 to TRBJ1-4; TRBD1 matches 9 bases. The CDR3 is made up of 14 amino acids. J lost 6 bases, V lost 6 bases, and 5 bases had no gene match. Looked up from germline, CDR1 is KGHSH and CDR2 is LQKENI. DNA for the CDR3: TGTGCCAGCTCGTCACAGGGGGCGGATGAAAAACTGTTTTTT. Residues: CASSSQGADEKLFF.

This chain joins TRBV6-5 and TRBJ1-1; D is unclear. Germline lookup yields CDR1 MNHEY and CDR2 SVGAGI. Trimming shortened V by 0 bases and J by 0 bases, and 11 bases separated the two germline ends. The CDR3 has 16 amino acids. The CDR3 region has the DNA TGTGCCAGCAGTTACTCAAGAGGTTTTTTGAACACTGAAGCTTTCTTT. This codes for CASSYSRGFLNTEAFF.

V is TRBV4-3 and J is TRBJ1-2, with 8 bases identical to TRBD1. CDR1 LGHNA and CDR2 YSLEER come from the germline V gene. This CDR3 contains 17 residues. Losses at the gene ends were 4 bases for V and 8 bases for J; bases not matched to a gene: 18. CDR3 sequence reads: CASSRPGLGQGGGGYTF. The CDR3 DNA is TGCGCCAGCAGCCGCCCAGGGCTAGGACAGGGTGGAGGGGGCTACACCTTC.

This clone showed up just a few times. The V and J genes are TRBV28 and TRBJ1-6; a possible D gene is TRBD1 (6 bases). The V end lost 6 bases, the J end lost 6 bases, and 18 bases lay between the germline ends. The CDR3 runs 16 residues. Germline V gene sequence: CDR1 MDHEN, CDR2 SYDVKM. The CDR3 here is CASRSPQGLVNSPLHF. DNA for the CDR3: TGTGCCAGCAGATCCCCTCAGGGGCTAGTTAATTCACCCCTCCACTTT. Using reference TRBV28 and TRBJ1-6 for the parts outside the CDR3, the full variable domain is DVKVTQSSRYLVKRTGEKVFLECVQDMDHENMFWYRQDPGLGLRLIYFSYDVKMKEKGDIPEGYSVSREKKERFSLILESASTNQTSMYLCASRSPQGLVNSPLHFGNGTRLTVT.

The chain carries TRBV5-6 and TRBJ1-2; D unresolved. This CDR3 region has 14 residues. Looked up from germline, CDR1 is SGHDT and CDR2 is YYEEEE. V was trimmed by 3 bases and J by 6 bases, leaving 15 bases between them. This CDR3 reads CASSSQAGGNGYTF. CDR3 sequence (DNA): TGTGCCAGCAGCTCCCAGGCGGGCGGGAATGGCTACACCTTC. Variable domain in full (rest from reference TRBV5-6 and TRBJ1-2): DAGVTQSPTHLIKTRGQQVTLRCSPKSGHDTVSWYQQALGQGPQFIFQYYEEEERQRGNFPDRFSGHQFPNYSSELNVNALLLGDSALYLCASSSQAGGNGYTFGSGTRLTVV.

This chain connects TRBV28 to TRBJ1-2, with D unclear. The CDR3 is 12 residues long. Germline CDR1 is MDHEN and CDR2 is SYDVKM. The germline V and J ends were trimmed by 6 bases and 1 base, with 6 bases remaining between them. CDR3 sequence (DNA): TGTGCCAGCAGCCTAAGTAACTATGGCTACACCTTC. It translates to CASSLSNYGYTF.

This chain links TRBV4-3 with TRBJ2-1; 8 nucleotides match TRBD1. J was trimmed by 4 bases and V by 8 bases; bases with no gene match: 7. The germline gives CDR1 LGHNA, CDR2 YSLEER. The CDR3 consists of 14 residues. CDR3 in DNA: TGCGCCAGCTCCGGGACAGGTCTGTACAATGAGCAGTTCTTC. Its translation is CASSGTGLYNEQFF.

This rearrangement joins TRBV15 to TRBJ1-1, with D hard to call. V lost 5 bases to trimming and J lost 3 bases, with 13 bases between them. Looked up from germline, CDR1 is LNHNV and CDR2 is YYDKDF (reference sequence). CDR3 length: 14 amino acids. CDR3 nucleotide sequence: TGTGCCACCAGCGGTCGGGGAGGGTACACTGAAGCTTTCTTT. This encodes CATSGRGGYTEAFF.

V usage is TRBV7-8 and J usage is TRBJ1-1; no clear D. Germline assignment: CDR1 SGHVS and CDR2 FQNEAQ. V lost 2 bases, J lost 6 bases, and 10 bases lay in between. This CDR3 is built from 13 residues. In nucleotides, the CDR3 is TGTGCCAGCAGCTTATTTGAGAGAGCTGAAGCTTTCTTT. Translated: CASSLFERAEAFF.

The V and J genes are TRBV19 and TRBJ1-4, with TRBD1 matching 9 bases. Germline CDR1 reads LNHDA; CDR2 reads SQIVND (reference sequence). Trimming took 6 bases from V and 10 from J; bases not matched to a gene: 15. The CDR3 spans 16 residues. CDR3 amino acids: CASSNPDRGFSGKLFF. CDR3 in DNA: TGTGCCAGTAGCAATCCGGACAGGGGATTTTCGGGAAAACTGTTTTTT.

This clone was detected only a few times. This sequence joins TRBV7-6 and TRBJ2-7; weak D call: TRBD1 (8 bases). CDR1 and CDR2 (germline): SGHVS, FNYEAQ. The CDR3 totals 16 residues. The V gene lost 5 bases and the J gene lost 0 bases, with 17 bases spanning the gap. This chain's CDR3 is CASSPGGRGLSYEQYF. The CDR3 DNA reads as TGTGCCAGCAGCCCGGGGGGCAGGGGGCTCTCCTACGAGCAGTACTTC.

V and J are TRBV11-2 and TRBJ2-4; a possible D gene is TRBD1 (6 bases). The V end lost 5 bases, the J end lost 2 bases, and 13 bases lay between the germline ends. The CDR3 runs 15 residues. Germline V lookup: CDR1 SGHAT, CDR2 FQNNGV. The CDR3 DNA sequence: TGTGCCAGCAGCCCCCTGCAGGGGCCCAAAAACATTCAGTACTTC. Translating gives CASSPLQGPKNIQYF.

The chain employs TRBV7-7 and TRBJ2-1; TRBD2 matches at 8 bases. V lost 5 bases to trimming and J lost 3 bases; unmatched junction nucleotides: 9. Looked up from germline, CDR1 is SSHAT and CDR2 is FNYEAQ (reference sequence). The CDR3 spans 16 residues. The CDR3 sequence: CASSVTSGGGYNEQFF. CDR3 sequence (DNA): TGTGCCAGCAGCGTCACCAGCGGGGGTGGCTACAATGAGCAGTTCTTC.

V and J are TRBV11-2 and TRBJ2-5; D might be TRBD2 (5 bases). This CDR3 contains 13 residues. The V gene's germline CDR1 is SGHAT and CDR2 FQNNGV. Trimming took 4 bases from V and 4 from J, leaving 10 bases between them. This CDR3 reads CASSSTGGETQYF. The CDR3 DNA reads TGTGCCAGCAGCTCGACCGGAGGAGAGACCCAGTACTTC.

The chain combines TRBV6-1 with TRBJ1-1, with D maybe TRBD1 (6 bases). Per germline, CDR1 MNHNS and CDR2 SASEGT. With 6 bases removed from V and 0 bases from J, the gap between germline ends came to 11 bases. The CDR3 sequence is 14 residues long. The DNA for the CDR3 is TGTGCCAGCAGCGGTTACAGGGTGAACACTGAAGCTTTCTTT. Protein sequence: CASSGYRVNTEAFF.

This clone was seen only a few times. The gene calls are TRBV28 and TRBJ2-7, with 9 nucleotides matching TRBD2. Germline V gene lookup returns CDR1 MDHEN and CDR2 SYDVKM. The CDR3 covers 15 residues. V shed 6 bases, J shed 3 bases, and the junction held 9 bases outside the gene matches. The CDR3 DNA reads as TGTGCCAGCAGCCTAACCGGGACTAGCCGCTACGAGCAGTACTTC. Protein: CASSLTGTSRYEQYF.

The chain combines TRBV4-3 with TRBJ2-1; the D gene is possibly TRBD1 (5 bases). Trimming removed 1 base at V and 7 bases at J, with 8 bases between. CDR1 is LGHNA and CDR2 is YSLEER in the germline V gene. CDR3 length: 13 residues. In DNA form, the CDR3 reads TGCGCCAGCAGCCAAGTTAAGGGGAATGAGCAGTTCTTC. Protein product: CASSQVKGNEQFF.